This TCR beta chain was obtained from a study of T cell responses to AZD1222 COVID-19 vaccine. The CDR3 covers 13 residues. The V end was cut by 3 bases, the J end by 5 bases, with 8 bases between. Germline CDR1 is KGHSH and CDR2 is LQKENI. Assay used: immunoSEQ multiplex PCR; TCRdb lists only in-frame clones, some missing. The sample contains roughly 30,000 clones, 70% to 80% of which appear only once. The source of this sequence is an adult who received the AZD1222 COVID-19 vaccine. The specimen was peripheral blood, collected 28 days after the second AZD1222 dose. The V call is TRBV18, the J call TRBJ2-4; D is perhaps TRBD2 (6 bases). CDR3 residues: CASSPAGQNIQYF. CDR3 bases: TGTGCCAGCTCACCGGCGGGACAAAACATTCAGTACTTC. The whole variable domain, filled in from reference TRBV18 and TRBJ2-4, reads NAGVMQNPRHLVRRRGQEARLRCSPMKGHSHVYWYRQLPEEGLKFMVYLQKENIIDESGMPKERFSAEFPKEGPSILRIQQVVRGDSAAYFCASSPAGQNIQYFGAGTRLSVL.